The entry that follows covers one T cell receptor (beta chain) sequence. Its target antigen remains unknown. The input lacks base qualities; no much larger clone sits a single base away. These data originate in a study of T-cell reconstitution after alpha-beta-depleted transplantation in children (dated by TCRdb to about 2016). A note on the overall study: T-cell immune reconstitution after TCRalphabeta/CD19-depleted allogeneic hematopoietic cell transplantation in children was quantitatively tracked in the study by means of TCR repertoire profiling.

The V end loses 1 base and the J end loses 5 bases, and a stretch of 15 bases separates them. From the cysteine up to the phenylalanine, the CDR3 has a length of 15 residues. The DNA shown is the 45-base CDR3, in frame from base 1. According to the germline V gene, CDR1 reads SGHRS and CDR2 reads YFSETQ. Libraries were made using PCR. Sequencing was performed on an Illumina HiSeq 2500. Molecular barcoding was employed in the preparation of TCR libraries, with unique molecular identifiers being used to normalize TCRbeta repertoire quantification. Using fastp at Q25 and MiXCR, TCRdb reprocessed the public reads and kept productive beta chains. Each entry merges the rows of one CDR3 protein and shows their most common DNA and genes. Present in this sample are approximately 400,000 distinct CDR3 sequences, 11% of which were seen just once. The ten largest account for roughly 5.5% of the sample.

This receptor was identified in a human donor who donated a stem cell graft to a child with acute myeloid leukemia. Sequenced here: PBMCs from the stem cell graft donor, sampled from the stem cell graft. The chain links TRBV5-1 with TRBJ1-1; confidence is insufficient to name the D gene. Read as DNA, the sequence is TGCGCCAGCAGCTTGCGGGCGGGATCGGGGACTGAAGCTTTCTTT. The encoded protein is CASSLRAGSGTEAFF.